This T cell receptor beta chain was captured by sequencing in a study of shared clonotypes between healthy human individuals. Study-level findings and limits: Generation probabilities were higher for clonotypes shared across all four sorted-subset donors than for unshared ones.

Deep was the level at which the assay was run. Each cell subset's genomic DNA was divided evenly among several immunoSEQ plates. As handled by the study authors: Filtering differed for immunoSEQ, which gave only junction sequences without quality scores. Sequencing used immunoSEQ multiplex PCR; TCRdb keeps in-frame clones, though not all of them. Clonal size and the V and J genes are those of that table, whereas D and trimming came from the DNA. Of millions of clones in the sample, roughly 91% were seen once. CD8 cells regarded as naive lacked CD45RO, were positively chosen for CCR7, and omitted terminally differentiated effector memory CD45RA+ cells. Germline CDR1 and CDR2: ENHRY and SYGVKD. The CDR3 has 14 amino acids. V shed 2 bases and J shed 5 bases, with 12 bases lying between them. Concerning this clone: Its antigen is undetermined.

Sample: naive CD8+ T cells from PBMCs. The sequence came from a man aged 18-30 years in good health. Some clones in this sample may be carry-over from other donors' samples. The chain combines TRBV10-3 with TRBJ2-5; a weak D match, TRBD1 (5 bases). The DNA for the CDR3 is TGTGCCATCAGTGAGAGACAGCTCAGCGAGACCCAGTACTTC. Translation gives CAISERQLSETQYF.